This is a list of T cell receptor beta chains from one sample in a study of blood T cell repertoires in COVID-19. TCRdb keeps only in-frame clones here, not all; method: immunoSEQ multiplex PCR. The sample shows under 200,000 clones, roughly three quarters of them seen only once. The source material was peripheral blood. The receptors originated from a man in his sixties with active or convalescent COVID-19. Both conserved end residues are part of each CDR3. The D gene is left open where the match is weak. Clone size, where shown, is once, few, many, or a class for clones that have expanded.

TRBV14,TRBD2,TRBJ2-7,.,TGTGCCAGCAGCCAAGATGGGCGGGAGCGGGGCGAGCAGTACTTC,CASSQDGRERGEQYF
TRBV27,.,TRBJ1-1,.,TGTGCCAGCAGTTTATCACACAGGAACACTGAAGCTTTCTTT,CASSLSHRNTEAFF
TRBV7-9,TRBD2,TRBJ2-1,.,TGTGCCAGCAGCTTAGCAGCGGGAGGGAGGCAGGAGGAGCAGTTCTTC,CASSLAAGGRQEEQFF
TRBV21-1,.,TRBJ2-2,.,.,CASSKVGGGSSGELFF
TRBV18,TRBD1,TRBJ1-1,few,TGTGCCAGCTCACCAGGGACAGTGAGTTATGAAGCTTTCTTT,CASSPGTVSYEAFF
TRBV4-1,TRBD1,TRBJ1-1,once,TGCGCCAGCAGCCAGATGGACAGGGTAACAACTGAAGCTTTCTTT,CASSQMDRVTTEAFF
TRBV9,.,TRBJ2-7,.,TGTGCCAGCAGCCCCTCCACGAAGCCCAATTACGAGCAGTACTTC,CASSPSTKPNYEQYF
TRBV7-2,TRBD2,TRBJ2-1,.,TGTGCCAGCAGCTTAGTCGGGACTAGCGGGAGTAATGAGCAGTTCTTC,CASSLVGTSGSNEQFF
TRBV20-1,.,TRBJ2-3,.,TGCAGTGCTACAGGGGCAGATACGCAGTATTTT,CSATGADTQYF
TRBV18,TRBD2,TRBJ2-1,.,TGTGCCAGCTCCGCACTAGCGGGAGGGAACAATGAGCAGTTCTTC,CASSALAGGNNEQFF
TRBV2,TRBD1,TRBJ2-7,.,TGTGCCAGCATGGGGGACAGGGCCTCTAATGAGCAGTACTTC,CASMGDRASNEQYF
TRBV28,TRBD1,TRBJ2-5,.,TGTGCCAGCAGCAACAGGGGTCGGTACCAAGAGACCCAGTACTTC,CASSNRGRYQETQYF
TRBV25-1,TRBD1,TRBJ2-5,.,TGTGCCAGCAGTGGGGACAGAGGCTTTGCCATGCAAGAGACCCAGTACTTC,CASSGDRGFAMQETQYF
TRBV24-1,TRBD1,TRBJ1-2,.,TGTGCCACCAGTGATCCGACAGGGAGGCTGCTTGGCTACACCTTC,CATSDPTGRLLGYTF
TRBV10-3,TRBD1,TRBJ1-2,.,TGTGCCATCAGTGTAGGGACAGGGGCCTTCGGGGGCTACACCTTC,CAISVGTGAFGGYTF
TRBV5-1,TRBD1,TRBJ1-1,.,TGCGCCAGCAGACCCGGACAGGGTGGGACTGAAGCTTTCTTT,CASRPGQGGTEAFF
TRBV7-8,.,TRBJ1-3,.,TGTGCCAGCAGCTTAGATGAGGCTTACTCTGGAAACACCATATATTTT,CASSLDEAYSGNTIYF